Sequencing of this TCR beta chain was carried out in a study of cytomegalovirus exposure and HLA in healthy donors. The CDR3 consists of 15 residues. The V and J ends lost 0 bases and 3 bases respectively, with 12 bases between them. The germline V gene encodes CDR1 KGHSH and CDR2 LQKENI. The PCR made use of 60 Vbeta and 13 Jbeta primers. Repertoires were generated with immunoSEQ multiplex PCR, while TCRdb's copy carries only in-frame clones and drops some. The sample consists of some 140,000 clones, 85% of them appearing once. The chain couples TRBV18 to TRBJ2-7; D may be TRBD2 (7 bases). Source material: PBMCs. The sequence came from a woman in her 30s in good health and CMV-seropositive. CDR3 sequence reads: CASSPPGGGSYEQYF. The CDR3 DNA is TGTGCCAGCTCACCACCGGGAGGGGGGAGCTACGAGCAGTACTTC.